This TCR beta chain is from a study of cytomegalovirus exposure and HLA in healthy donors. Across the study: Tens of millions of unique TCRs, all from HLA-typed donors, were included in an early release of the data.

Study observations and caveats: Later analysis associated a missense DCLRE1C variant with TCR beta V- and J-gene trimming. Compared with the approximately 680-donor mean, an Asian-associated ancestry cluster reportedly had fewer N-insertions, according to a later analysis.

PCR involved 60 Vbeta and 13 Jbeta primers. This table comes from immunoSEQ multiplex PCR, and its TCRdb copy is limited to in-frame clones, with some not included. This table holds 85,000 to 100,000 clones, about 90% found once. Comments on this clone: Its antigen is as yet unknown.

V lost 5 bases to trimming and J lost 2 bases; unmatched junction nucleotides: 8. This CDR3 spans 15 amino acids. Germline V gene lookup returns CDR1 SGHAT and CDR2 FQNNGV. The sequenced sample was PBMCs. The chain couples TRBV11-2 to TRBJ2-5; TRBD2 matches at 7 bases. The origin of this receptor is a man younger than 35 in good health and CMV-seronegative. The CDR3 bases are TGTGCCAGCAGCCTCCGGACTAGACCGCAAGAGACCCAGTACTTC. Translating it yields CASSLRTRPQETQYF.